These 8 T cell receptor beta chains were sequenced from one sample in a study of blood T cell repertoires in COVID-19. Using immunoSEQ multiplex PCR, the repertoire was profiled, and TCRdb retains in-frame clones only, with some absent. This sample has more than 85,000 clones, with about 80% found just once. The sequencing sample was made of peripheral blood. Receptors originate from a woman aged 70-85 years with acute or convalescent COVID-19.

The rearrangement joins TRBV6-4 to TRBJ2-7; no definite D call. This CDR3 has 8 residues. Germline values: CDR1 MRHNA, CDR2 SNTAGT. Trimming left V 10 bases short and J 6 bases short, with 4 bases between. Here the CDR3 reads CATSEQYF. The CDR3 DNA sequence: TGTGCCACGAGCGAGCAGTACTTC.

This clone was counted a few times. The chain combines TRBV2 with TRBJ1-1; 7 bases fit TRBD1. V shed 2 bases, J shed 3 bases, and the junction held 6 bases outside the gene matches. This CDR3 has 15 residues. In germline, CDR1 is SNHLY, CDR2 FYNNEI. The CDR3 reads CASSELETGHTEAFF. The DNA of the CDR3 is TGTGCCAGCAGTGAACTCGAGACAGGGCACACTGAAGCTTTCTTT.

The chain carries TRBV7-6 and TRBJ2-7; 7 positions agree with TRBD2. Trimming at V came to 0 bases and at J to 2 bases, leaving 4 bases not matched to a gene. The CDR3 runs 15 residues. Germline V gene sequence: CDR1 SGHVS, CDR2 FNYEAQ. The CDR3: CASSLASSGPYEQYF. The CDR3 coding sequence is TGTGCCAGCAGCTTAGCTTCTAGCGGACCCTACGAGCAGTACTTC.

The J gene is TRBJ1-3, the V gene TRBV30; tentatively, D is TRBD1 (5 bases). Trimming pared 5 bases from V and 0 bases from J, leaving 11 bases between. CDR1 is GTSNPN and CDR2 is SVGIG in the germline V gene (reference sequence). There are 14 residues in the CDR3. DNA for the CDR3: TGTGCCTGGCTCGGGGGGGGCTCTGGAAACACCATATATTTT. Its protein product is CAWLGGGSGNTIYF.

The chain employs TRBV5-6 and TRBJ2-5; perhaps TRBD1 as D (5 bases). The CDR3 runs to 15 residues. Germline V gene sequence: CDR1 SGHDT, CDR2 YYEEEE. V lost 0 bases to trimming and J lost 3 bases, with 12 bases between them. In DNA, the CDR3 is TGTGCCAGCAGCTTGGTTCACCTAGGGGAAGAGACCCAGTACTTC. Encoded protein: CASSLVHLGEETQYF.

The chain recombines TRBV3-1 (or the pseudogene TRBV3-2) with TRBJ1-6, with D unresolved. The V gene lost 1 base and the J gene lost 10 bases, with 11 bases spanning the gap. Germline CDR1 is LGHDT and CDR2 is YNNKEL (reference sequence). The CDR3 sequence is 14 residues long. The CDR3: CASSQAQVRSPLHF. DNA for the CDR3: TGTGCCAGCAGCCAAGCTCAGGTCAGATCACCCCTCCACTTT.

The chain uses TRBV18 and TRBJ1-6, with D tentatively TRBD1 (6 bases). The germline gives CDR1 KGHSH, CDR2 LQKENI. CDR3 length equals 16 residues. Between the trimmed V and J ends, which lost 2 bases and 2 bases, there was a span of 10 bases. CDR3 sequence (DNA): TGTGCCAGCTCACCATCCGGACAGCCCTATAATTCACCCCTCCACTTT. This sequence encodes CASSPSGQPYNSPLHF.

This clone has only a few counts. The chain carries TRBV19 and TRBJ1-5; D is unresolved. The V end lost 8 bases, the J end lost 1 base, and 21 bases lay between the germline ends. Looked up from germline, CDR1 is LNHDA and CDR2 is SQIVND (reference sequence). There are 17 residues in the CDR3. CDR3 DNA: TGTGCCAGTGGCGGCTCCCGATCCTCGCGGAGCAATCAGCCCCAGCATTTT. This codes for CASGGSRSSRSNQPQHF.